This TCR beta chain was found in a study of beta chain features in type 1 diabetes (dated by TCRdb to 2017 to 2018). Turning to the overall study: No differences in mean age, gender distribution, total cell number or subset yield were found between patients and healthy donors. Across all samples, roughly 110,000,000 sorted cells were examined, and cell number per subset correlated strongly with RNA yield. In the study, recently diagnosed type 1 diabetes patients and matched healthy donors were compared on the TCRB repertoires of their sorted circulating CD4+ T cell subsets. Regulatory and stem cell-like memory subsets were isolated from only 8 patients and roughly eight healthy donors, whereas naive and central memory subsets came from all 30 or so donors. Overall results and qualifications from the work: The naive, central memory and regulatory TCRB repertoires appeared to resemble one another more closely among patients than among healthy donors. Sequencing cDNA rather than genomic DNA could over-represent highly expressing activated cells, although activation and CD3 levels did not differ between groups. Because small numbers of individuals were included in the HLA sub-analyses, any influence of HLA type on TCRB rearrangement was left unresolved. Patients with type 1 diabetes made fewer insertions and deleted more nucleotides at VDJ recombination sites, implying thymic rearrangement abnormalities. Shorter templates might be favored by PCR, yet because patient and control samples were amplified and corrected together, any such skew would affect both groups equally. Type 1 diabetes patients showed a moderate but significant shortening of TCRB CDR3 length in all four CD4+ subsets.

This clone was seen a few times. Its antigen specificity is not known. Base qualities are missing; no much larger clone stands one base away. Looking up the germline V gene yields CDR1 SQVTM and CDR2 ANQGSEA. The CDR3 runs 12 residues from the cysteine to the phenylalanine. Only the CDR3 region is kept as DNA, spanning 36 bases read in frame from base 1. V sheds 6 bases and J sheds 4 bases, leaving 12 bases between their ends. Each donor gave one peripheral blood draw, about 100 mL on average, collected into heparinised tubes. Using a panel that included CD45RO, CCR7, CD25, CD127, CD95 and CD27, naive, central memory, regulatory and stem cell-like memory CD4+ T cells were sorted on a BD FACSAria II. All sorted populations exceeded 98% purity. PBMCs were separated immediately by Lymphoprep density gradient centrifugation and were stained directly, without being cultured. Samples were stained and sorted in pairs, with one healthy donor and one patient per experiment, so that batch effects were minimized.

The entire isolated RNA was reverse transcribed using the High Capacity cDNA Reverse Transcription Kit, and thus expressed TCRB transcripts were sequenced. Deep immunoSEQ sequencing was applied to naive, central memory and regulatory T cell samples, giving an average of approximately 3.8 million total reads per sample. Sorted cells were lysed in RLT buffer and RNA was extracted with DNase-treated RNeasy Micro or Mini kits, depending on cell number. Each cell subset was processed on its own to prevent cross-contamination, while patient and healthy donor samples were processed together. Using the immunoSEQ multiplex PCR, TCRB sequences were amplified from cDNA into 87-bp fragments spanning the CDR3 region. The amplicons were sequenced using the Illumina HiSeq platform. The authors' analysis ran thus. Synthetic template baselines were used to correct PCR bias computationally, reads within Hamming distance 2 were collapsed, and singletons that could not be merged were discarded. Reads were aligned against IMGT to assign V, D and J genes, CDR3 length and insertions or deletions at six rearrangement sites. Within each subset, clonotype counts were normalized to the number of sorted cells before true diversity and Gini coefficients were calculated with the tcR R package. Repertoire sharing was quantified using the overlap coefficient calculated on TCRB nucleotide sequences. As a proxy for the pre-selection repertoire, out-of-frame TCRB sequences from naive cells were analyzed. TCRdb re-hosts the immuneACCESS table, in-frame sequences only. Its copies lack some clones; in the studies checked, an unresolved V gene accounts for under half of them, and the cause for the rest is not known. D and trimming come from the DNA, and the V and J calls and clone size come from that table. This sample lists hundreds of thousands of clones; over 65% were detected once. 0.053% of the sample lies in the top ten.

Sequencing used naive CD4+ T cells from blood. The sample's cell subset or site, from its label and the paper: true naive CD4+ T cells. This TCR was recovered from a man aged 30-40 years in good health. This chain joins TRBV29-1 to TRBJ2-5, with an unclear D gene assignment. The encoded CDR3 is CSVPKGGETQYF. The DNA sequence is given as TGCAGCGTGCCGAAAGGTGGAGAGACCCAGTACTTC.